This TCR beta chain was recorded in a study of blood T cell repertoires in COVID-19. V lost 5 bases to trimming and J lost 0 bases, with 16 bases between them. The CDR3 runs 16 residues. The V gene's germline CDR1 is SGHTA and CDR2 FQGNSA. The data were produced by immunoSEQ multiplex PCR, yet TCRdb's version contains in-frame clones alone and is incomplete. Among approximately 170,000 clones listed, around 84% were seen once. Cohort 3 recovery required two negative PCRs, clearance, or symptom resolution. The sequence was obtained from a woman aged 45-65 years who had recovered from COVID-19. The sample was PBMCs or T cells enriched from blood (not recorded which). The rearrangement links TRBV7-2 to TRBJ1-2, with D uncertain. The CDR3 spells CASSLRTLRANYGYTF. In DNA form, the CDR3 reads TGTGCCAGCAGCCTCAGGACCTTGAGGGCTAACTATGGCTACACCTTC.